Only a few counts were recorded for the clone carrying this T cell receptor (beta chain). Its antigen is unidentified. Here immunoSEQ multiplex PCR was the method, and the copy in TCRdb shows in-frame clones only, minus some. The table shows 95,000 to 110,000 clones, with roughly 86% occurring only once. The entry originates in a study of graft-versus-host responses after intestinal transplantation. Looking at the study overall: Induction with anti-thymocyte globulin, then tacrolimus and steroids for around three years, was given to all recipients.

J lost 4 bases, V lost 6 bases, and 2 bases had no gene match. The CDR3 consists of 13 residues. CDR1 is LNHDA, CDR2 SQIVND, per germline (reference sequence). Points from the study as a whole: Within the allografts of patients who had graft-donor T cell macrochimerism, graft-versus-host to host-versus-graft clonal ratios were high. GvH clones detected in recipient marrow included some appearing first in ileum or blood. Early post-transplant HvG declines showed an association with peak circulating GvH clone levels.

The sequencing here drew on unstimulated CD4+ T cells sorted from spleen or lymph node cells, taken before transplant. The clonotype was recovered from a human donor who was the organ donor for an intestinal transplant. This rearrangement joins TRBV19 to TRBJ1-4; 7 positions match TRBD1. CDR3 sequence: CASRRGRNEKLFF. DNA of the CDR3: TGTGCCAGTAGGAGGGGGCGTAATGAAAAACTGTTTTTT. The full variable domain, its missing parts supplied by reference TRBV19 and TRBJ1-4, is DGGITQSPKYLFRKEGQNVTLSCEQNLNHDAMYWYRQDPGQGLRLIYYSQIVNDFQKGDIAEGYSVSREKKESFPLTVTSAQKNPTAFYLCASRRGRNEKLFFGSGTQLSVL.